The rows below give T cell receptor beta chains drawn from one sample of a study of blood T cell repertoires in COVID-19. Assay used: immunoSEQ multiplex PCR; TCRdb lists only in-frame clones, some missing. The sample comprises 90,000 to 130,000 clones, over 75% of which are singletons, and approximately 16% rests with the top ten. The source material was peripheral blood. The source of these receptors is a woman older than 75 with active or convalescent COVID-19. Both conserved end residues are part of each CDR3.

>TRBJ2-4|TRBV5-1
CASSLVQGLPKNIQYF
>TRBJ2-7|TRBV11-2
CASSLGGGLFEQYF
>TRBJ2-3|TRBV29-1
CSVGREWADTQYF
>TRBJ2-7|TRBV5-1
CASSLGWGPTPGEQYF
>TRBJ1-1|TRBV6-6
CASSYPDRAAEAFF
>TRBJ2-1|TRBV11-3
CASSPEPGGSSYNEQFF
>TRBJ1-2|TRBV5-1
CASSLGPAGANYGYTF
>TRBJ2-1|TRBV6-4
CASSGGPLSDEQFF
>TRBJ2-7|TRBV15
CATSRAGFGEQYF
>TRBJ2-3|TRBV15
CATSRGGGDRGDTDTQYF
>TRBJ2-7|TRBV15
CATSTIGAPYEQYF
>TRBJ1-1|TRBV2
CASSDLAGSMNTEAFF
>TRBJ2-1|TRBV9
CASSVGGLATSTEQFF
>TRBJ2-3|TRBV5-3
CARSRYRGLRQYF
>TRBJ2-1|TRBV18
CASSGGYSGRYNEQFF
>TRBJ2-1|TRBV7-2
CASSAVGGRGEQFF
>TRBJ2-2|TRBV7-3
CASSLQGVSGELFF
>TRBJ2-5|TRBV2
CASNLRVQETQYF
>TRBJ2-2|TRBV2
CASNSNTGELFF
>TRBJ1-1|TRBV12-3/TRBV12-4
CASSFLGGAEAFF
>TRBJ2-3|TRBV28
CASSPLAGGPTDTQYF
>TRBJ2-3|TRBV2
CASSVEVADTQYF
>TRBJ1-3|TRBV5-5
CASRNSRSGNTIYF
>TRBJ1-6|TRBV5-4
CASSSGKAGLESPLHF
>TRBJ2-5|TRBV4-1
CASSYRDYQETQYF
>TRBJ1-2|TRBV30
CAWEYNGYTF
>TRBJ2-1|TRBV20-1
CSAPRGEQFF
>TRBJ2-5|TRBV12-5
CASGRDGQETQYF
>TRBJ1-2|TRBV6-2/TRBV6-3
CASRLDLSYGYTF
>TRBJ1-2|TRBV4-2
CASSQVGGGYTF
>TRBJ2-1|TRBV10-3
CAISDASGSGADNEQFF
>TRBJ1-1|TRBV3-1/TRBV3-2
CASSQVHRRNTEAFF
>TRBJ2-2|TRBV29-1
CSVADRNTGELFF
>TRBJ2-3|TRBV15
CATSRGGTGFWDTQYF
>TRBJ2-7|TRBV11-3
CASSSGTGLGYEQYF
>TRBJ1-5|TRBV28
CASSLWGASGNQPQHF
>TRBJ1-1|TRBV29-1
CSVVAVTNTEAFF
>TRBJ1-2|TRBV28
CAITGEGNYGYTF
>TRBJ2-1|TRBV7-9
CASSALQREVYNEQFF
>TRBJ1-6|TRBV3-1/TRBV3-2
CASSRGRTGLNSPLHF
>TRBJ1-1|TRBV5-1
CASSLAGASEAFF
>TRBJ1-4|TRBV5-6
CASSVRPSIGRLNEKLFF